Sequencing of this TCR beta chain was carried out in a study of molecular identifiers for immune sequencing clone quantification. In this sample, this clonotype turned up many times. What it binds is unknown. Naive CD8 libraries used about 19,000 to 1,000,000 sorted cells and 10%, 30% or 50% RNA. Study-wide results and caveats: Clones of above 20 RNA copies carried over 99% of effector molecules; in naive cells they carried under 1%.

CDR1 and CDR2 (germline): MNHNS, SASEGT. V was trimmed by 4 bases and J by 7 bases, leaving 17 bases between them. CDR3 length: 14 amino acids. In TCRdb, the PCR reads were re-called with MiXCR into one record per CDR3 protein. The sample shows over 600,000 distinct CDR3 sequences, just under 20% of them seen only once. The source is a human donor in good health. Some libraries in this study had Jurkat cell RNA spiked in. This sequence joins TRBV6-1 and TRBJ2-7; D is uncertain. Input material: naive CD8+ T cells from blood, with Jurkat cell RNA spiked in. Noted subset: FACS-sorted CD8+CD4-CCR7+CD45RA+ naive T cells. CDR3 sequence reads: CASSVRVESLEQYF. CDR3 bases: TGTGCCAGCAGTGTACGGGTAGAGAGCCTTGAGCAGTACTTC.